A single sample is the source of the 2 T cell receptor beta chains below, sequenced in a study of Ad26.COV2.S vaccination and SARS-CoV-2 variants. Treatment defined: approximately 18 received Ad26.COV2.S at low or high dose, single or two shots; 5 received placebo; per-sample allocation not given. Specimens were obtained on day 63 following the first vaccine or placebo injection. The protocol was immunoSEQ multiplex PCR, while the TCRdb copy is restricted to in-frame clones and leaves out a portion. The sample includes approximately 300,000 clones, just over 85% of them seen just once. Sequenced here: peripheral blood, sampled in a trial of Ad26.COV2.S vaccine versus placebo. The source of these receptors is a person between 18 and 65 years old who received the Ad26.COV2.S COVID-19 vaccine or a placebo.

The V and J genes are TRBV5-1 and TRBJ2-5; 8 nucleotides align to TRBD1. The germline CDR1 and CDR2 sequences are SGHRS and YFSETQ. V lost 0 bases and J lost 3; bases outside the gene matches: 1. CDR3 size: 14 residues. The CDR3 reads CASSLGTGKETQYF. DNA of the CDR3: TGCGCCAGCAGCTTGGGGACAGGGAAAGAGACCCAGTACTTC.

This clone was detected only once. The genes are TRBV18 and TRBJ1-1; TRBD1 might be the D (6 bases). The CDR3 runs 15 residues. Germline V gives CDR1 KGHSH, CDR2 LQKENI. V lost 3 bases, J lost 0 bases, and 11 bases lay in between. CDR3 amino acids: CASSPTGTLNTEAFF. Here the CDR3 DNA reads TGTGCCAGCTCACCTACCGGGACACTGAACACTGAAGCTTTCTTT. The full variable domain, rest sourced from reference TRBV18 and TRBJ1-1, is NAGVMQNPRHLVRRRGQEARLRCSPMKGHSHVYWYRQLPEEGLKFMVYLQKENIIDESGMPKERFSAEFPKEGPSILRIQQVVRGDSAAYFCASSPTGTLNTEAFFGQGTRLTVV.